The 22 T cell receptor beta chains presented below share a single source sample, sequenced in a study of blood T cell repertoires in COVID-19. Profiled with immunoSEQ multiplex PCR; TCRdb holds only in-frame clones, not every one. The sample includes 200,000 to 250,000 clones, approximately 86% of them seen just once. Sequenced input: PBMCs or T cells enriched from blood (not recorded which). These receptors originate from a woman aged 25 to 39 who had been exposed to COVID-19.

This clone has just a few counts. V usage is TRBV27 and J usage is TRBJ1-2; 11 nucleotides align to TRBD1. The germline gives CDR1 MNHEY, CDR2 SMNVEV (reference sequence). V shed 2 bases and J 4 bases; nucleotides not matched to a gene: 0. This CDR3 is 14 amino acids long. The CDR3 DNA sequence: TGTGCCAGCAGTTTAGGGACAGGGGGCTATGGCTACACCTTC. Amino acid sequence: CASSLGTGGYGYTF.

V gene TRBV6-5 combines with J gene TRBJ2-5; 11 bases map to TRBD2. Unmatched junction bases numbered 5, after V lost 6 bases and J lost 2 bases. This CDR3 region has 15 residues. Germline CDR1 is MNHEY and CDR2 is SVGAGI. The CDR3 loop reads CASRGLAGGQETQYF. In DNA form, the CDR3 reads TGTGCCAGCAGGGGATTAGCGGGGGGGCAAGAGACCCAGTACTTC.

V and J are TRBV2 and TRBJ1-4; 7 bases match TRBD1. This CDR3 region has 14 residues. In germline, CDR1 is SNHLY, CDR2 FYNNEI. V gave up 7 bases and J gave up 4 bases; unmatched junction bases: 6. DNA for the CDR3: TGTGCCAGCACCGTGGACAGGCTTAATGAAAAACTGTTTTTT. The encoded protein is CASTVDRLNEKLFF.

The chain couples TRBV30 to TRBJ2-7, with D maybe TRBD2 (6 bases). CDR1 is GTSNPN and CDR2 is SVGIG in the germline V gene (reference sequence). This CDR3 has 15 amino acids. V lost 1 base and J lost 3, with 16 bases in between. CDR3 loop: CAWSGGGRTLYEQYF. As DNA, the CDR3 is TGTGCCTGGAGTGGGGGAGGCAGGACCCTCTACGAGCAGTACTTC. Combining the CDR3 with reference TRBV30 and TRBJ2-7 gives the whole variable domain SQTIHQWPATLVQPVGSPLSLECTVEGTSNPNLYWYRQAAGRGLQLLFYSVGIGQISSEVPQNLSASRPQDRQFILSSKKLLLSDSGFYLCAWSGGGRTLYEQYFGPGTRLTVT.

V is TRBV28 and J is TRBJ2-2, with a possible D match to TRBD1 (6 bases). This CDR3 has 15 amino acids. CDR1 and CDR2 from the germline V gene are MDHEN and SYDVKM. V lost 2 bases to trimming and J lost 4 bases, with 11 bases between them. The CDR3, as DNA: TGTGCCAGCAGTTTACGTGGGGGCTCCACCGGGGAGCTGTTTTTT. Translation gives CASSLRGGSTGELFF.

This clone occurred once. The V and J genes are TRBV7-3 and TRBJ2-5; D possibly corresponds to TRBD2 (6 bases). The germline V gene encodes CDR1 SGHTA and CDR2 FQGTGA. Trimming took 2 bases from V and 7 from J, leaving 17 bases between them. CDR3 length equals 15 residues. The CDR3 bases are TGTGCCAGCAGCTTAGGCCCCTTCGGGGGAGGGACCCAGTACTTC. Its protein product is CASSLGPFGGGTQYF.

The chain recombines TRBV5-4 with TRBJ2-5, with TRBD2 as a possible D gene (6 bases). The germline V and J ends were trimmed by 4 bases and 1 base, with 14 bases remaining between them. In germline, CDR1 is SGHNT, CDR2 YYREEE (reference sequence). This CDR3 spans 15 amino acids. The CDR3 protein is CASSTTSGSQETQYF. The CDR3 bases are TGTGCCAGCAGCACGACTAGTGGAAGCCAAGAGACCCAGTACTTC.

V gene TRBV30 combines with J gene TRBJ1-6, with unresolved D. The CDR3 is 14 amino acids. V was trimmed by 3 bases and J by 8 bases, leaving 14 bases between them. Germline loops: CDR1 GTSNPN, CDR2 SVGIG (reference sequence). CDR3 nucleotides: TGTGCCTGGAGCGCGGGCCTTGGGGATTCACCCCTCCACTTT. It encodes CAWSAGLGDSPLHF.

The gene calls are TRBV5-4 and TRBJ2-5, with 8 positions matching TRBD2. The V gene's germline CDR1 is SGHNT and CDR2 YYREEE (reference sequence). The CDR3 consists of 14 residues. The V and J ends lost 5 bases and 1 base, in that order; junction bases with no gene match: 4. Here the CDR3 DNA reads TGTGCCAGCAGGGTGAGCGGGGGCCAAGAGACCCAGTACTTC. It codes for CASRVSGGQETQYF.

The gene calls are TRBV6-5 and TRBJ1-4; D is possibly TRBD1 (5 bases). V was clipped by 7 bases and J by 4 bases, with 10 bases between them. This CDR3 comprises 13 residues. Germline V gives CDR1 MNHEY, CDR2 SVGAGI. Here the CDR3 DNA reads TGTGCCAGCACGGGACTCTATAATGAAAAACTGTTTTTT. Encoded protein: CASTGLYNEKLFF.

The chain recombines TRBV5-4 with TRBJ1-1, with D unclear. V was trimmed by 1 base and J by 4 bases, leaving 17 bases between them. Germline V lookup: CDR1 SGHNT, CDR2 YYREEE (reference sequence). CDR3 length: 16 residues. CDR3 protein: CASSLFGVDLGTEAFF. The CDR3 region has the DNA TGTGCCAGCAGCTTGTTCGGGGTTGATTTGGGCACTGAAGCTTTCTTT.

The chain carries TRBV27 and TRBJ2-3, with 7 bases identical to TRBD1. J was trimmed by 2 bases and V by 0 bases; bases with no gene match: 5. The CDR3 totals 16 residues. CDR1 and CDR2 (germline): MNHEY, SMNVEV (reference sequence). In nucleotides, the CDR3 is TGTGCCAGCAGTTTATCAGGGGACAGATACACAGATACGCAGTATTTT. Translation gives CASSLSGDRYTDTQYF.

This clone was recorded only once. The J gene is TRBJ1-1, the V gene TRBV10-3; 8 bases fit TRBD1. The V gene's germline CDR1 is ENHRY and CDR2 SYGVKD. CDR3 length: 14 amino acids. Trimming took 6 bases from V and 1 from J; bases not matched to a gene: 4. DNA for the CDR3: TGTGCCATCAGCTGGACAGGGACGAACACTGAAGCTTTCTTT. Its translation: CAISWTGTNTEAFF.

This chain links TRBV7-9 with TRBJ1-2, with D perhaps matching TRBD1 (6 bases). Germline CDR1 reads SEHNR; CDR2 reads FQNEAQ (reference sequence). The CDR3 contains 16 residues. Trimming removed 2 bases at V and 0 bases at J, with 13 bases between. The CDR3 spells CASSLSHQGTNYGYTF. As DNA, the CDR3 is TGTGCCAGCAGCTTATCACATCAGGGGACTAACTATGGCTACACCTTC.

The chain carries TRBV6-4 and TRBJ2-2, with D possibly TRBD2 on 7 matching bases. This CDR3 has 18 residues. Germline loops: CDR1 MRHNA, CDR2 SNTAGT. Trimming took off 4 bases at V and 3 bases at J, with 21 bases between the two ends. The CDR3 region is CASSVRGAGIMDTGELFF. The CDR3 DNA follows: TGTGCCAGCAGTGTCCGGGGGGCCGGTATAATGGACACCGGGGAGCTGTTTTTT.

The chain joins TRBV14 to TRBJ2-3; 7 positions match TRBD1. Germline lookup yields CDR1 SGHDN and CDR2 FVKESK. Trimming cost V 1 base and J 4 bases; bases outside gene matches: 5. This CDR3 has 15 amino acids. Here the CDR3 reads CASSQGQGVPDTQYF. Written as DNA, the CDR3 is TGTGCCAGCAGCCAAGGACAGGGTGTCCCAGATACGCAGTATTTT.

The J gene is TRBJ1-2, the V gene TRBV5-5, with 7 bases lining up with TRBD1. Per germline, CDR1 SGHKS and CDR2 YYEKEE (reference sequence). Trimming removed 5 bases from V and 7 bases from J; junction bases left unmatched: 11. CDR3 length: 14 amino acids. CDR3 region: CASRVDRAFGGYTF. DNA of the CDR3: TGTGCCAGCAGAGTCGACAGGGCCTTTGGTGGCTACACCTTC.

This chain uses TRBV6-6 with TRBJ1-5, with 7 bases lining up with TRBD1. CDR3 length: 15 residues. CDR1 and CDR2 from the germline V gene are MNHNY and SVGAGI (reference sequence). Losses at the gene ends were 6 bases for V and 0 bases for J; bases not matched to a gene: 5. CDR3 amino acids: CASSLGGPSNQPQHF. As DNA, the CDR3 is TGTGCCAGCAGCCTAGGGGGCCCTAGCAATCAGCCCCAGCATTTT.

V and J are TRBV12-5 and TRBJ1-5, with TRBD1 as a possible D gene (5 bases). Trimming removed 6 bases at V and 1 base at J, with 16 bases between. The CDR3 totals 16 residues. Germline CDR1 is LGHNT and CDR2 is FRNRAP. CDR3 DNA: TGTGCTAGTGGCCCCGGACACGGCCAGAGCAATCAGCCCCAGCATTTT. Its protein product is CASGPGHGQSNQPQHF.

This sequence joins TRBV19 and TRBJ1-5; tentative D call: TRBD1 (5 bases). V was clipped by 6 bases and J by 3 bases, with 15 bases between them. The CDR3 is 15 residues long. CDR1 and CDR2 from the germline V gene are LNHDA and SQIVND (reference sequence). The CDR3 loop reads CASSSQGPHNQPQHF. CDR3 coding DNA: TGTGCCAGTAGCTCCCAGGGCCCTCACAATCAGCCCCAGCATTTT.

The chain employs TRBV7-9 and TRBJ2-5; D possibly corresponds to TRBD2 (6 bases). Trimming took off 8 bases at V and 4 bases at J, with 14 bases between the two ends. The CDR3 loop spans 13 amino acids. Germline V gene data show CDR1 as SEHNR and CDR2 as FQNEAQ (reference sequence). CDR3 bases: TGTGCCAGCCTGGACCCCGGGGGAGAGACCCAGTACTTC. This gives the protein CASLDPGGETQYF.

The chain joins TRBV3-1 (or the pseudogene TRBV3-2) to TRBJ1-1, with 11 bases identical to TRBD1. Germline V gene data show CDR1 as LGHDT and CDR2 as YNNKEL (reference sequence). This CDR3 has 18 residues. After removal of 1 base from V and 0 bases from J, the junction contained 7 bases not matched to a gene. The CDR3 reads CASSQVGGTGGLNTEAFF. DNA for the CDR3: TGTGCCAGCAGCCAAGTTGGTGGGACAGGGGGGCTGAACACTGAAGCTTTCTTT.